This T cell receptor beta chain was obtained from a study of response to subunit inactivated influenza vaccine. MiXCR was run by TCRdb on the RT-PCR reads, yielding one entry per CDR3 protein. Altogether about 620,000 distinct CDR3 sequences are present, approximately 12% being singletons, with the ten largest covering 9.5% to 13%. Study conclusions and caveats: The authors suggested that few new T cells are recruited per seasonal influenza vaccination.

CDR3 length equals 15 residues. The germline gives CDR1 SEHNR, CDR2 FQNEAQ (reference sequence). With 5 bases removed from V and 2 bases from J, the gap between germline ends came to 13 bases. To note about this clonotype: No antigen is known for it.

This chain connects TRBV7-9 to TRBJ2-1, with D hard to call. Specimen: PBMCs from blood, collected on the day of vaccination. The receptor's source is a man between 45 and 60 years old who received an inactivated influenza vaccine. CDR3 protein: CASSPIMLPYNEQFF. Written as DNA, the CDR3 is TGTGCCAGCAGCCCAATCATGCTTCCCTACAATGAGCAGTTCTTC.